The count of the clone carrying this TCR beta chain is one. These data belong to a study of PD-1 blockade in classical Hodgkin lymphoma. Time point specified: newly diagnosed, previously untreated cHL patient sample. The assay was immunoSEQ multiplex PCR, and TCRdb's table has in-frame clones only and misses some. Of 70,000 or so clones listed, roughly 93% are singletons. Sequences were obtained from peripheral blood mononuclear cells (PBMCs). The TCR comes from a human donor with classical Hodgkin lymphoma.

The CDR3 DNA reads as TGTGCCAGCAGCTTAAGGCAGGGGGCCTATGGCTACACCTTC. Protein: CASSLRQGAYGYTF. The chain is built from TRBV7-9 and TRBJ1-2; 8 bases align to TRBD1. CDR1 is SEHNR and CDR2 is FQNEAQ in the germline V gene (reference sequence). Trimming took 2 bases from V and 4 from J; bases not matched to a gene: 3. The CDR3 totals 14 residues.